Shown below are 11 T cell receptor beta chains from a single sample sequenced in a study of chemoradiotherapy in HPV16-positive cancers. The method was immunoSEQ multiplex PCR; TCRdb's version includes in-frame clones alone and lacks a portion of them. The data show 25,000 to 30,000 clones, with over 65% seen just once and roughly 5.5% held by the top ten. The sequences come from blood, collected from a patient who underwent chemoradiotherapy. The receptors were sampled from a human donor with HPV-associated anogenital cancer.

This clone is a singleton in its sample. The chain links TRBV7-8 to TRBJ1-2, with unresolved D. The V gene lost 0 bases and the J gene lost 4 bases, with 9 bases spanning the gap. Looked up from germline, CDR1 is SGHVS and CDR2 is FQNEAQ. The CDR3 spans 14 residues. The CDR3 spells CASSLAIKTYGYTF. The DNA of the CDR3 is TGTGCCAGCAGCTTAGCAATAAAAACCTATGGCTACACCTTC. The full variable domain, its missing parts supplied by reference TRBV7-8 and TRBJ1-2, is GAGVSQSPRYKVAKRGQDVALRCDPISGHVSLFWYQQALGQGPEFLTYFQNEAQLDKSGLPSDRFFAERPEGSVSTLKIQRTQQEDSAVYLCASSLAIKTYGYTFGSGTRLTVV.

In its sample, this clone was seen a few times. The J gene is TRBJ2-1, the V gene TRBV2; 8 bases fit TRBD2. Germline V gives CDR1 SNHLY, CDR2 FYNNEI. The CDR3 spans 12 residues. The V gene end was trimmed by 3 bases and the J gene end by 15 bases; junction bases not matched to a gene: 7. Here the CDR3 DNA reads TGTGCCAGCAGTGATAACGGGGGGGTTCCGTTCTTC. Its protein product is CASSDNGGVPFF.

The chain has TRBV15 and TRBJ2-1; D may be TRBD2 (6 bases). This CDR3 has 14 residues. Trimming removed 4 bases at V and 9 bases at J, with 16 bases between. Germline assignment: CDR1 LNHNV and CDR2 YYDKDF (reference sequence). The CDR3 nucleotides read TGTGCCACCAGCATGGGGGGTAGCTACTTTGAGCAGTTCTTC. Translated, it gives CATSMGGSYFEQFF.

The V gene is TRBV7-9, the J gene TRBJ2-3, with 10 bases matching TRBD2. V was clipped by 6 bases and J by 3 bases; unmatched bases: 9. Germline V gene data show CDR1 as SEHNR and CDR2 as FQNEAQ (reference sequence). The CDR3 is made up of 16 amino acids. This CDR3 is CASSPAGGRTTDTQYF. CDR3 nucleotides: TGTGCCAGCAGTCCAGCGGGGGGGCGCACGACAGATACGCAGTATTTT.

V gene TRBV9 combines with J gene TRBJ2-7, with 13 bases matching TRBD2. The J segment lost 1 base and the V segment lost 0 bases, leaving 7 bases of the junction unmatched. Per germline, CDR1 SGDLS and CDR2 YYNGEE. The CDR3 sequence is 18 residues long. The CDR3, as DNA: TGTGCCAGCAGCGTAGCTACTAGCGGGGGGGCCTTGTCCTACGAGCAGTACGTC. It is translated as CASSVATSGGALSYEQYV.

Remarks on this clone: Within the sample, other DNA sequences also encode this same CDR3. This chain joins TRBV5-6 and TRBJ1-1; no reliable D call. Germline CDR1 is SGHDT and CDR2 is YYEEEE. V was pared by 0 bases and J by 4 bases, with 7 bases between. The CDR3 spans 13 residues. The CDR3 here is CASSLGFGTEAFF. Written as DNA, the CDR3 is TGTGCCAGCAGCTTGGGGTTCGGCACTGAAGCTTTCTTT.

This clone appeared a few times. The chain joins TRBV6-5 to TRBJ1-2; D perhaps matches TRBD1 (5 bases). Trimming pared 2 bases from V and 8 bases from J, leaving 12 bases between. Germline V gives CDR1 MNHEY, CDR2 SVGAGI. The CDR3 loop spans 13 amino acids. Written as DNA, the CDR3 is TGTGCCAGCAGTTACGGAGGGGCGGGAGGCTACACCTTC. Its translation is CASSYGGAGGYTF.

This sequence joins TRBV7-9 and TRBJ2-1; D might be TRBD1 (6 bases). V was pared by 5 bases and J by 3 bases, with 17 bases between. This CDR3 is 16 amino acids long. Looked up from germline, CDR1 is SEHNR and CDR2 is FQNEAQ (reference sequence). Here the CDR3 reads CASSGDTEPFYNEQFF. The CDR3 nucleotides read TGTGCCAGCAGCGGGGACACCGAACCCTTCTACAATGAGCAGTTCTTC.

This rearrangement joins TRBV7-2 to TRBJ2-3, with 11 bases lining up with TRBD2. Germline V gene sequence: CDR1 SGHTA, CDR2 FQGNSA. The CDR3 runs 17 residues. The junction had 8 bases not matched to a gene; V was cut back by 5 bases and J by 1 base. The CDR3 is CASSHSVAGGGTDTQYF. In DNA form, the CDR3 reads TGTGCCAGCAGCCATTCCGTAGCGGGGGGGGGCACAGATACGCAGTATTTT. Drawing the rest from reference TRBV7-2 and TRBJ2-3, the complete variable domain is GAGVSQSPSNKVTEKGKDVELRCDPISGHTALYWYRQSLGQGLEFLIYFQGNSAPDKSGLPSDRFSAERTGGSVSTLTIQRTQQEDSAVYLCASSHSVAGGGTDTQYFGPGTRLTVL.

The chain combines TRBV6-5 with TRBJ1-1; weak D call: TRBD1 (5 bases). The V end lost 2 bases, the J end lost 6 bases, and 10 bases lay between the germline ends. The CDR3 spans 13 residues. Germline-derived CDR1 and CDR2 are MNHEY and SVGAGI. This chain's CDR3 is CASSYEGKAEAFF. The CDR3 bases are TGTGCCAGCAGTTACGAGGGGAAGGCTGAAGCTTTCTTT.

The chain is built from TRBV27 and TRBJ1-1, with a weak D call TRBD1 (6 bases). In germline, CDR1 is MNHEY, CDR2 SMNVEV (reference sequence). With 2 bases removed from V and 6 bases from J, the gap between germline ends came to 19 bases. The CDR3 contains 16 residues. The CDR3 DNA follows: TGTGCCAGCAGTTTAAGGTTAGGGGGGGCTGGGGCTGAAGCTTTCTTT. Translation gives CASSLRLGGAGAEAFF.